The clone carrying this T cell receptor beta chain appeared a few times. Antigen unknown. This sample stems from a study of beta chain features in type 1 diabetes. The overall study: Across all samples, some 110 million sorted cells were examined. Study-wide results and caveats: Across patients, naive, central memory and Treg TCRB repertoires exhibited apparently greater similarity than was observed across healthy donors. Type 1 diabetes patients had TCRB CDR3s that were shorter (moderately but significantly so) in all four CD4+ subsets.

Cells sorted by CD45RO/CCR7/CD25/CD127/CD95/CD27 comprised CD4+ naive, central memory, regulatory and stem cell-like memory cells. Trimming cost V 4 bases and J 7 bases; bases outside gene matches: 6. The germline CDR1 and CDR2 sequences are SQVTM and ANQGSEA. CDR3 length equals 12 residues. What was sequenced were expressed TCRB transcripts, since all of the isolated RNA had been reverse transcribed. Only in-frame clones appear in the TCRdb table, and some are missing; sequencing was by immunoSEQ multiplex PCR. The sample includes roughly 330,000 clones, 8% to 13% of them seen just once. This chain links TRBV29-1 with TRBJ1-1; 7 bases map to TRBD1. The clonotype originates from a woman aged 25-40 years in good health. Sequenced sample: naive CD4+ T cells from blood. CDR3 coding DNA: TGCAGCGTTGGGACAGGTGGTGATGAAGCTTTCTTT. It specifies CSVGTGGDEAFF. Filled out from reference TRBV29-1 and TRBJ1-1, the complete variable domain reads SAVISQKPSRDICQRGTSLTIQCQVDSQVTMMFWYRQQPGQSLTLIATANQGSEATYESGFVIDKFPISRPNLTFSTLTVSNMSPEDSSIYLCSVGTGGDEAFFGQGTRLTVV.